The clone carrying this TCR beta chain was seen only once. Antigen: not known. The data stem from a study of T cell responses to AZD1222 COVID-19 vaccine. Study-level results: The study sampled repertoires only after the peak T cell response. Clonal diversity was possibly underestimated, and white British individuals and females predominated among donors. Spike-specific TCR breadth and depth were elevated following two AZD1222 doses.

The germline V gene has CDR1 SGHRS and CDR2 YFSETQ. V lost 0 bases and J 8 bases, leaving 5 bases between the germline ends. The length of the CDR3 is 11 residues. The table came from immunoSEQ multiplex PCR; TCRdb's copy has only in-frame clones and leaves some out. This table has tens of thousands of clones, roughly nine tenths appearing once. Sequences were derived from peripheral blood, sampled on day 0 of AZD1222 vaccination. This clonotype was obtained from an adult in good health. The J gene is TRBJ1-2, the V gene TRBV5-1; D unresolved. CDR3 in DNA: TGCGCCAGCAGCTTGGATGACGGCTACACCTTC. Translated: CASSLDDGYTF.